Below, 30 T cell receptor beta chains from the same sample are listed, as sequenced in a study of blood T cell repertoires in COVID-19. Sequencing was performed with immunoSEQ multiplex PCR; in TCRdb, only in-frame clones are kept and a portion is missing. The profile shows about 130,000 clones, 70% to 80% of them singletons. The sample was peripheral blood. The receptor set was obtained from a woman aged 70 to 79 with COVID-19, enrolled during active disease.

The chain employs TRBV3-1 (or the pseudogene TRBV3-2) and TRBJ1-6; no definite D call. The CDR3 runs to 14 residues. Trimming removed 3 bases from V and 5 bases from J, with 8 bases in between. CDR1 is LGHDT and CDR2 is YNNKEL in the germline V gene (reference sequence). CDR3 nucleotides: TGTGCCAGCAGCCATGGGAGCCATAATTCACCCCTCCACTTT. Translated: CASSHGSHNSPLHF.

This chain links TRBV7-9 with TRBJ1-3; the match to TRBD1 covers 9 bases. The CDR3 spans 13 residues. Per germline, CDR1 SEHNR and CDR2 FQNEAQ (reference sequence). CDR3 sequence reads: CGDRDPSGNTIYF. DNA for the CDR3: TGTGGGGACAGGGATCCCTCTGGAAACACCATATATTTT.

This rearrangement joins TRBV4-1 to TRBJ1-1; D unresolved. Germline-derived CDR1 and CDR2 are MGHRA and YSYEKL. The CDR3 runs 13 residues. Trimming removed 1 base from V and 7 bases from J, with 10 bases in between. CDR3 in DNA: TGCGCCAGCAGCCAAGGGCTCGGGGTTGAAGCTTTCTTT. It encodes CASSQGLGVEAFF.

This chain joins TRBV6-5 and TRBJ2-7, with 7 bases fitting TRBD1. The CDR3 loop spans 12 amino acids. J lost 4 bases, V lost 10 bases, and 7 bases had no gene match. CDR1 and CDR2 from the germline V gene are MNHEY and SVGAGI. Here the CDR3 reads CAIRQGFYEQYF. Written as DNA, the CDR3 is TGTGCCATCAGACAGGGTTTTTACGAGCAGTACTTC.

V is TRBV5-4 and J is TRBJ1-1; TRBD1 matches at 7 bases. V was clipped by 4 bases and J by 8 bases; unmatched bases: 5. The CDR3 totals 12 residues. Looked up from germline, CDR1 is SGHNT and CDR2 is YYREEE (reference sequence). CDR3 region: CASSDDRAEAFF. DNA for the CDR3: TGTGCCAGCAGCGACGACAGGGCAGAAGCTTTCTTT. Combining the CDR3 with reference TRBV5-4 and TRBJ1-1 gives the whole variable domain ETGVTQSPTHLIKTRGQQVTLRCSSQSGHNTVSWYQQALGQGPQFIFQYYREEENGRGNFPPRFSGLQFPNYSSELNVNALELDDSALYLCASSDDRAEAFFGQGTRLTVV.

The V and J genes are TRBV10-3 and TRBJ1-2, with D tentatively TRBD1 (5 bases). The CDR3 runs to 15 residues. The ends were cut back, 0 bases at V and 0 bases at J, with 8 bases in the middle. CDR1 ENHRY and CDR2 SYGVKD come from the germline V gene. The DNA of the CDR3 is TGTGCCATCAGTGAGTCAGGGGCCTCTAACTATGGCTACACCTTC. The encoded protein is CAISESGASNYGYTF.

The chain is built from TRBV20-1 and TRBJ1-1; D might be TRBD1 (6 bases). Trimming stripped 3 bases from V and 1 base from J, with 15 bases between. Germline V gene data show CDR1 as DFQATT and CDR2 as SNEGSKA (reference sequence). This CDR3 has 15 amino acids. As DNA, the CDR3 is TGCAGTGCTAGTGTAGCTCAACAGGGGAACACTGAAGCTTTCTTT. It is translated as CSASVAQQGNTEAFF.

This clone was picked up one time. The gene calls are TRBV6-5 and TRBJ2-3, with 9 bases aligning to TRBD2. V was pared by 6 bases and J by 0 bases, with 4 bases of the junction left unmatched. CDR1 is MNHEY, CDR2 SVGAGI, per germline. The CDR3 runs to 15 residues. The CDR3 DNA is TGTGCCAGCAGACCTAGCGGGGTAAGCACAGATACGCAGTATTTT. Amino acids: CASRPSGVSTDTQYF.

The chain carries TRBV18 and TRBJ1-5; 8 nucleotides agree with TRBD1. V dropped 3 bases and J dropped 4; count of bases not matched to a gene: 2. The germline CDR1 and CDR2 sequences are KGHSH and LQKENI. This CDR3 comprises 14 residues. CDR3 DNA sequence: TGTGCCAGCTCACCGACAGGGGCTAATCAGCCCCAGCATTTT. Residues: CASSPTGANQPQHF. Variable domain in full (rest from reference TRBV18 and TRBJ1-5): NAGVMQNPRHLVRRRGQEARLRCSPMKGHSHVYWYRQLPEEGLKFMVYLQKENIIDESGMPKERFSAEFPKEGPSILRIQQVVRGDSAAYFCASSPTGANQPQHFGDGTRLSIL.

The chain links TRBV30 to TRBJ2-7; 7 nucleotides match TRBD1. Per germline, CDR1 GTSNPN and CDR2 SVGIG (reference sequence). CDR3 length: 13 residues. The ends lost 7 bases at V and 4 bases at J; junction bases unmatched: 10. CDR3 in amino acids: CAFQGQSIYEQYF. The DNA of the CDR3 is TGTGCCTTTCAGGGACAGAGCATTTACGAGCAGTACTTC.

The CDR3 coding sequence is TGTGCCAGCAGCGGTGGACTAGCTCAAGAGACCCAGTACTTC. It encodes CASSGGLAQETQYF. The chain combines TRBV9 with TRBJ2-5; 8 nucleotides align to TRBD2. Looked up from germline, CDR1 is SGDLS and CDR2 is YYNGEE. CDR3 size: 14 residues. J lost 2 bases, V lost 3 bases, and 3 bases had no gene match.

The V and J genes are TRBV6-2 or TRBV6-3 and TRBJ1-1; D is ambiguous. This CDR3 comprises 14 residues. V was cut by 5 bases and J by 1 base, with 11 bases left in between. The V gene's germline CDR1 is MNHEY and CDR2 SVGEGT. The CDR3 sequence: CASSRGPSNTEAFF. CDR3 in DNA: TGTGCCAGCAGTCGTGGGCCATCGAACACTGAAGCTTTCTTT.

The chain joins TRBV28 to TRBJ1-2; 10 bases line up with TRBD1. Germline V gene data show CDR1 as MDHEN and CDR2 as SYDVKM. The V gene end was trimmed by 8 bases and the J gene end by 4 bases; junction bases not matched to a gene: 7. CDR3 size: 14 residues. This CDR3 is CASLTGTGAYGYTF. CDR3 DNA sequence: TGTGCCAGCCTAACCGGGACAGGGGCCTATGGCTACACCTTC.

The chain is built from TRBV16 and TRBJ1-2; a weak D match, TRBD1 (6 bases). Germline V gene data show CDR1 as KGHSY and CDR2 as FQNENV. The CDR3 is 13 residues long. Trimming shortened V by 3 bases and J by 2 bases, and 7 bases separated the two germline ends. The CDR3 region has the DNA TGTGCCAGCAGCCAGCAGGGGAACTATGGCTACACCTTC. It encodes CASSQQGNYGYTF. The whole variable domain, filled in from reference TRBV16 and TRBJ1-2, reads GEEVAQTPKHLVRGEGQKAKLYCAPIKGHSYVFWYQQVLKNEFKFLISFQNENVFDETGMPKERFSAKCLPNSPCSLEIQATKLEDSAVYFCASSQQGNYGYTFGSGTRLTVV.

The chain links TRBV12-3 or TRBV12-4 to TRBJ1-2; the D is unclear. The germline V and J ends were trimmed by 8 bases and 5 bases, with 15 bases remaining between them. CDR3 length equals 13 residues. CDR3 loop: CASAERHNYGYTF. Written as DNA, the CDR3 is TGTGCCAGCGCGGAGCGCCATAATTATGGCTACACCTTC.

The V gene is TRBV2, the J gene TRBJ1-4, with TRBD1 as a possible D gene (6 bases). V lost 5 bases to trimming and J lost 7 bases, with 11 bases between them. The V gene's germline CDR1 is SNHLY and CDR2 FYNNEI. CDR3 size: 13 residues. In nucleotides, the CDR3 is TGTGCCAGCAGTCTCCGGACAGCTGAAAAACTGTTTTTT. This gives the protein CASSLRTAEKLFF.

The rearrangement links TRBV15 to TRBJ1-2, with TRBD1 identical over 7 bases. There are 15 residues in the CDR3. The trim removed 3 bases at V and 3 bases at J, leaving 7 bases unmatched. The germline V gene encodes CDR1 LNHNV and CDR2 YYDKDF (reference sequence). CDR3 protein: CATSRTGLGYYGYTF. The CDR3 DNA reads as TGTGCCACCAGCAGGACAGGGTTGGGGTACTATGGCTACACCTTC.

This chain connects TRBV7-2 to TRBJ2-1; 7 bases are shared with TRBD2. The CDR3 is 14 amino acids. After removal of 0 bases from V and 7 bases from J, the junction contained 3 bases not matched to a gene. CDR1 and CDR2 (germline): SGHTA, FQGNSA. Written as DNA, the CDR3 is TGTGCCAGCAGCTTAGCGGGGGGGGGTAATGAGCAGTTCTTC. This sequence encodes CASSLAGGGNEQFF.

V and J are TRBV28 and TRBJ2-7, with TRBD1 matching over 7 bases. Trimming at V came to 5 bases and at J to 0 bases, leaving 4 bases not matched to a gene. This CDR3 spans 14 amino acids. Germline CDR1 is MDHEN and CDR2 is SYDVKM. The CDR3 loop is CASSPGQPSYEQYF. The CDR3 region has the DNA TGTGCCAGCAGTCCGGGACAGCCCTCCTACGAGCAGTACTTC.

This chain joins TRBV2 and TRBJ1-2, with a possible D match to TRBD1 (5 bases). Germline CDR1 SNHLY, CDR2 FYNNEI. The CDR3 sequence is 14 residues long. V lost 4 bases and J lost 4, with 13 bases in between. The CDR3 DNA sequence: TGTGCCAGCAGTGGCTACAGGTCTTCCTATGGCTACACCTTC. It translates to CASSGYRSSYGYTF. Looking up the rest from reference TRBV2 and TRBJ1-2 gives the full variable domain: EPEVTQTPSHQVTQMGQEVILRCVPISNHLYFYWYRQILGQKVEFLVSFYNNEISEKSEIFDDQFSVERPDGSNFTLKIRSTKLEDSAMYFCASSGYRSSYGYTFGSGTRLTVV.

The V and J genes are TRBV28 and TRBJ1-5, with TRBD1 matching over 10 bases. The CDR3 is 13 amino acids. The V and J ends lost 8 bases and 2 bases, in that order; junction bases with no gene match: 0. The germline V gene has CDR1 MDHEN and CDR2 SYDVKM. The CDR3 sequence: CASGTGGNQPQHF. CDR3 in DNA: TGTGCCAGCGGGACAGGGGGCAATCAGCCCCAGCATTTT.

The V gene is TRBV7-2, the J gene TRBJ1-4; possible D gene TRBD1, 6 bases. V was trimmed by 5 bases and J by 4 bases, leaving 14 bases between them. The CDR3 runs to 15 residues. Germline V gene data show CDR1 as SGHTA and CDR2 as FQGNSA. CDR3 loop: CASSKQGQHNEKLFF. CDR3 nucleotides: TGTGCCAGCAGCAAGCAGGGACAACATAATGAAAAACTGTTTTTT.

This clone appeared a single time. The chain couples TRBV7-8 to TRBJ1-1; a possible D gene is TRBD1 (6 bases). This CDR3 comprises 17 residues. V was shortened by 4 bases and J by 2 bases, with 20 bases between the two germline ends. Per germline, CDR1 SGHVS and CDR2 FQNEAQ. In DNA, the CDR3 is TGTGCCAGCAGCTCCAGACCGGGGGGCGCGGGTAACACTGAAGCTTTCTTT. It translates to CASSSRPGGAGNTEAFF.

This clone was seen only a few times. The chain carries TRBV4-2 and TRBJ1-1; perhaps TRBD1 as D (6 bases). Germline V gene lookup returns CDR1 LGHNA and CDR2 YNFKEQ. The CDR3 runs 16 residues. The V end was cut by 1 base, the J end by 1 base, with 13 bases between. The CDR3 sequence is CASSQASTGPNTEAFF. CDR3 nucleotides: TGTGCCAGCAGCCAAGCCTCGACAGGACCGAACACTGAAGCTTTCTTT.

Ten or more counts support this clone. In DNA form, the CDR3 reads TGCGCCAGCAGCAAAGGACAGGGAGTGAGAATTGATGGCTACACCTTC. Residues: CASSKGQGVRIDGYTF. The chain uses TRBV5-1 and TRBJ1-2; 8 bases are shared with TRBD1. After removal of 4 bases from V and 6 bases from J, the junction contained 14 bases not matched to a gene. The CDR3 loop spans 16 amino acids. Germline CDR1 SGHRS, CDR2 YFSETQ.

The V and J genes are TRBV25-1 and TRBJ1-3; D perhaps matches TRBD1 (6 bases). V was cut by 1 base and J by 4 bases, with 8 bases left in between. The CDR3 consists of 14 residues. CDR1 and CDR2 from the germline V gene are MGHDK and SYGVNS. The CDR3 bases are TGTGCCAGCAGTGAATGGGGGCTCGGAAACACCATATATTTT. Amino acids: CASSEWGLGNTIYF.

V gene TRBV30 combines with J gene TRBJ2-6, with a weak D call TRBD1 (6 bases). Germline CDR1 and CDR2: GTSNPN and SVGIG (reference sequence). There are 21 residues in the CDR3. The germline V and J ends were trimmed by 0 bases and 0 bases, with 24 bases remaining between them. CDR3 residues: CAWSVGWQSGTPRSGANVLTF. CDR3 DNA: TGTGCCTGGAGTGTAGGATGGCAGTCTGGGACACCACGCTCTGGGGCCAACGTCCTGACTTTC.

With respect to this clone: A much larger clone sits a single nucleotide away, making a read error possible. The same CDR3 also results from other DNA sequences found in this sample. The V gene is TRBV27, the J gene TRBJ1-1, with 10 bases identical to TRBD1. With V trimmed by 4 bases and J by 2 bases, 4 bases remained unmatched. This CDR3 contains 15 residues. Looked up from germline, CDR1 is MNHEY and CDR2 is SMNVEV (reference sequence). The CDR3 loop reads CASSSRQGANTEAFF. CDR3 DNA: TGTGCCAGCAGTTCCCGACAGGGGGCTAACACTGAAGCTTTCTTT.

The rearrangement joins TRBV12-3 or TRBV12-4 to TRBJ1-2; D unclear. Trimming shortened V by 5 bases and J by 4 bases, and 11 bases separated the two germline ends. This CDR3 comprises 13 residues. CDR3 sequence: CASSTGKLYGYTF. The CDR3 DNA reads TGTGCCAGCAGTACGGGGAAACTCTATGGCTACACCTTC.

The chain couples TRBV30 to TRBJ1-1; D remains unclear. The CDR3 spans 13 residues. The germline gives CDR1 GTSNPN, CDR2 SVGIG (reference sequence). Between the trimmed V and J ends, which lost 3 bases and 5 bases, there was a span of 13 bases. As DNA, the CDR3 is TGTGCCTGGAGCCTACTTCCGGGGACTGAAGCTTTCTTT. Residues: CAWSLLPGTEAFF.